This note documents a single TCR beta chain sequence. The table came from immunoSEQ multiplex PCR; TCRdb's copy has only in-frame clones and leaves some out. The table lists hundreds of thousands of clones, 80% to 90% of them singletons. There are 14 residues in the CDR3. V was cut by 1 base and J by 4 bases, with 11 bases left in between. CDR1 is SGHNT and CDR2 is YYREEE in the germline V gene (reference sequence). These data come from a study of blood T cell repertoires in COVID-19. The wider study: Sources were T cells, B-cell-depleted T cells, or PBMCs; the material itself was cDNA or gDNA.

This receptor was obtained from a woman aged 70-85 years with COVID-19, enrolled during active disease. The chain joins TRBV5-4 to TRBJ1-1, with D unclear. Sequenced: peripheral blood. For the CDR3, the DNA is TGTGCCAGCAGCTTGACTCGATCGAGCACTGAAGCTTTCTTT. Protein sequence: CASSLTRSSTEAFF.